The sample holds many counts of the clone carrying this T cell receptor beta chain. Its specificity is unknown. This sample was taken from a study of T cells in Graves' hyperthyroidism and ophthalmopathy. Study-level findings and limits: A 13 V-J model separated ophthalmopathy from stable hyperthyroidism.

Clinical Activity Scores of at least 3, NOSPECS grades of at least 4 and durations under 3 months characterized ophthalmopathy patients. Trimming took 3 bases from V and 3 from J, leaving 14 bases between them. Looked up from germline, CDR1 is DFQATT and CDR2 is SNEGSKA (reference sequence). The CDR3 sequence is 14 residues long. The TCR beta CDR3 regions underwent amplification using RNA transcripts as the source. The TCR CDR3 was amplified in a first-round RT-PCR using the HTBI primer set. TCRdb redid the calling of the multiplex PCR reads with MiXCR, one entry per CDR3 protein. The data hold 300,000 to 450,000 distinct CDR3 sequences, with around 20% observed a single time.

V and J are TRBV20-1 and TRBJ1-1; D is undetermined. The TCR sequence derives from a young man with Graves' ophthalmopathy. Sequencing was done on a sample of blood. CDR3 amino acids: CSARGRGSYTEAFF. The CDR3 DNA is TGCAGTGCTAGGGGGAGAGGGTCCTACACTGAAGCTTTCTTT.